This T cell receptor beta chain emerged from a study of T cells in Graves' hyperthyroidism and ophthalmopathy. V lost 3 bases and J lost 0, with 12 bases in between. From germline, CDR1 is LNHDA and CDR2 SQIVND (reference sequence). The CDR3 runs 17 residues. This clonotype was observed at least ten times. Amplification targeted TCR beta CDR3 regions from RNA transcripts. HTBI primers were the set used in a first-round RT-PCR of the TCR CDR3. MiXCR, run by TCRdb on the multiplex PCR reads, gives a single entry per CDR3 protein. The repertoire holds 640,000 or so distinct CDR3 sequences, with roughly 14% as singletons.

This TCR derives from a woman aged 40 to 50 with Graves' ophthalmopathy. The sequenced sample was blood. The chain combines TRBV19 with TRBJ2-6; D is unclear. CDR3 nucleotides: TGTGCCAGTAGTATCGGCAGCTACTACTCTGGGGCCAACGTCCTGACTTTC. Amino acid sequence: CASSIGSYYSGANVLTF.